The sequence of this T cell receptor (beta chain) was determined in a study of early T cells in non-severe SARS-CoV-2 infection. Turning to the study itself: Chains were unpaired, as sequencing was done on bulk RNA from unsorted whole blood.

The study's findings and limits: Anti-spike CD8 responses were favored in VDJdb matching, and private and CD4 specificities were missed.

In the library, individual cDNA molecules carried attached unique molecular identifiers. TCRdb ran MiXCR on the 5' RACE reads and lists one entry per CDR3 protein. The sample lists about 60,000 distinct CDR3 sequences, 14% to 15% occurring once. Regarding this clonotype: Its antigen is unidentified.

From germline, CDR1 is MGHRA and CDR2 YSYEKL. Trimming removed 1 base from V and 4 bases from J, with 7 bases in between. The CDR3 loop spans 13 amino acids. Sample: whole blood, taken at baseline. This sequence originates from an adult who was a healthcare worker with PCR-confirmed SARS-CoV-2 infection or an uninfected control (not recorded which). The rearrangement uses TRBV4-1 and TRBJ2-5; D unresolved. CDR3: CASSQGDGETQYF. As DNA, the CDR3 is TGCGCCAGCAGCCAAGGCGACGGAGAGACCCAGTACTTC.